This T cell receptor (beta chain) was retrieved from a study of cytomegalovirus exposure and HLA in healthy donors. Study results and limitations: Later genetic work tied a missense DCLRE1C variant to beta-chain V and J trimming. Indistinguishable V segments such as TRBV6-2 and TRBV6-3 were excluded.

This CDR3 comprises 15 residues. The germline V gene has CDR1 SGHTA and CDR2 FQGNSA. Deletions cut 3 bases from V and 5 bases from J, with 14 bases between. Of note for this clone: Its antigen remains unknown.

Primers included in the PCR were 60 Vbeta and 13 Jbeta primers. The repertoire was sequenced with immunoSEQ multiplex PCR; TCRdb's copy has only in-frame clones and lacks some. The table has 150,000 to 200,000 clones, about 82% seen once. The chain joins TRBV7-2 to TRBJ2-1; weak D call: TRBD2 (5 bases). This TCR was recovered from a young woman in good health and CMV-seronegative. Sequenced sample: PBMCs. In DNA, the CDR3 is TGTGCCAGCAGCTTCGTAGCGATTGGGGACAATGAGCAGTTCTTC. Translating it yields CASSFVAIGDNEQFF.